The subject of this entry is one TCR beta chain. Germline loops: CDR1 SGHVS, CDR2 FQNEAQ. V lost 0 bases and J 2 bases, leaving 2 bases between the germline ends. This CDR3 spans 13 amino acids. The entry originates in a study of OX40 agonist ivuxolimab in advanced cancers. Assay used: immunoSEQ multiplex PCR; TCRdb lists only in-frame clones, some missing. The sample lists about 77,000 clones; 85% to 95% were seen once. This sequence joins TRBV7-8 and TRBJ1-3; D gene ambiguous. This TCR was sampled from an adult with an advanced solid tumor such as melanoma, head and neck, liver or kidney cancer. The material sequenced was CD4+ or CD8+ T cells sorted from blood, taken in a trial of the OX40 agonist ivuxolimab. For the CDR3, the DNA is TGTGCCAGCAGCTTAGCGGCTGGAAACACCATATATTTT. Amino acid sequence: CASSLAAGNTIYF.